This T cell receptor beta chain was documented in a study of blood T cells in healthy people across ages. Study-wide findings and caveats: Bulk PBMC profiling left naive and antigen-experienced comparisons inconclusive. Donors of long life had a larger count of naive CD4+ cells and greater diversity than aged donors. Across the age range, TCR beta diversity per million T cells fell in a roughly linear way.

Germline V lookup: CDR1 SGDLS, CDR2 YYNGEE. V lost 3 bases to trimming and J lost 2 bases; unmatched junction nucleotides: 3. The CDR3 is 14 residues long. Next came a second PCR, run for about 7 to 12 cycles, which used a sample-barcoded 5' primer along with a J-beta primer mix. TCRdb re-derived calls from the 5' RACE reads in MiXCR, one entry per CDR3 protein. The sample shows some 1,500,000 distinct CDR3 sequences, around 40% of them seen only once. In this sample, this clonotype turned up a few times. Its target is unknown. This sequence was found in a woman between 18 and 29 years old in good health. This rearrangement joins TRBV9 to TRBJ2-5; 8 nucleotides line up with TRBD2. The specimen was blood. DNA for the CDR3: TGTGCCAGCAGCGCGGGGGGGCGGCAAGAGACCCAGTACTTC. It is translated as CASSAGGRQETQYF.